This T cell receptor (beta chain) emerged from a study of blood T cell repertoires in COVID-19. Study overall: There were acute and convalescent COVID-19 samples, and they came from the United States, Italy and Spain.

Germline V gene data show CDR1 as KGHSH and CDR2 as LQKENI. V was shortened by 3 bases and J by 4 bases, with 10 bases between the two germline ends. The CDR3 consists of 14 residues. Sequenced by immunoSEQ multiplex PCR; TCRdb stores in-frame clones only, minus some. The table records over 85,000 clones, roughly 90% of them present only once. The clonotype originates from a human donor with active COVID-19. The donor label of this sample is uncertain. The chain couples TRBV18 to TRBJ2-1; weak D call: TRBD1 (6 bases). The material sequenced was peripheral blood. The DNA of the CDR3 is TGTGCCAGCTCACCGGACAGAAATTACAATGAGCAGTTCTTC. Its translation: CASSPDRNYNEQFF.